This T cell receptor beta chain was identified during a study of naive and memory T cell subsets (TCRdb year 2017). Notes on the research overall: Sorted naive and memory T cell subsets from peripheral blood were analyzed in the study using a UMI-based, open-source pipeline for TCR alpha and beta sequencing. Complete agreement was observed between the functional CMV T cell responses and the IgG serology results. RNA was DNase-treated and reverse transcribed with TCR constant-region primers, mostly using SuperScript III.

The full study reports these points: After error correction, only a single occurrence was seen for over 95% of naive TCR sequences, so much steeper abundance distributions were produced than in memory subsets. The repertoire findings for the naive and memory subsets could not be validated against a ground truth, as none was available. Naive repertoires, especially CD8, contained a few larger clonotypes, possibly memory cells re-expressing CD45RA. Each clonotype was defined as a single alpha or beta chain sequence rather than as a paired alpha/beta receptor. Gini index rose and Shannon and inverse Simpson diversity fell from naive through CM, EM and EMRA in both CD4 and CD8 cells. A power law was followed by TCR abundance, with an exponent that differed between naive and memory subsets but was consistent across the three individuals. RNA-based TCR counts may be affected by expression changes linked to T cell activation and differentiation.

Library creation used UMI-ligation and nested PCR. To cover both TRBC1 and TRBC2, the beta constant-region primer consisted of an equimolar mix of two oligonucleotides. Four rounds of PCR were used to amplify ligated cDNA, with nested alpha and beta constant-region primers being used together with the SP2 primer. T4 RNA ligase 1 ligated a single-stranded oligonucleotide carrying the SP2 primer and a 12-nucleotide UMI to the cDNA 3' end. The ligation reaction was kept at 16 degrees C for about 20-24 hours. To avoid over-amplification, PCR2 was usually performed as a SYBR Green qPCR and halted once a predetermined threshold was reached. Every purification after the first one was done using Agencourt AMPure XP magnetic beads. Libraries were quantified by Qubit and checked on a TapeStation, with a main peak expected near 650 bp. Sequencing of the pooled libraries was done on an Illumina MiSeq using v2 2x251 paired-end kits, which typically yielded roughly 0.9-2.1 million reads per sample. Libraries were pooled at around 3.8 nM per sample, and about 5-7% PhiX was added to improve cluster recognition. As for the authors' bioinformatics: V and J genes were assigned to Demultiplexor-processed FASTQ reads by Decombinator through tag matching, with a single base-pair mismatch being allowed. UMIs were used by Collapsinator to correct both sequencing errors and frequency errors arising from PCR heterogeneity. TCRs were translated and CDR3s were extracted from the conserved cysteine to the FGXG phenylalanine by CDR3Translator, with non-productive sequences being flagged. Gini, Shannon entropy and inverse Simpson indices were computed after subsampling the repertoires to the same number of UMI-defined TCRs. Within the linear range, a power law was fitted by maximum likelihood to the distributions of clonotype abundance. Similar UMI counts, unique TCR numbers and clonal distributions were obtained with the pipeline and with MIGEC on one naive CD8 sample. One analysis removed from the naive repertoire any naive TCRs that were also found in any memory subset from the same donor. The repertoires were searched for about 7,000 CMV-associated CDR3 sequences that had been compiled from VDJdb and a published dataset. Starting from the raw public reads, TCRdb applied fastp trimming at Q25, assembled clones with MiXCR and retained in-frame beta chains. Identical CDR3 proteins give one entry, which carries the most common genes and DNA. TCRdb, not the authors, supplied the V and J calls. Here the sample has 90,000 to 120,000 distinct CDR3 sequences; around 15% occur a single time. Around 2.7% of the sample is in the top ten clones.

The V and J ends are trimmed by 0 bases and 6 bases, leaving 10 bases between them. CDR1 and CDR2, looked up from the germline V gene, are SGDLS and YYNGEE. Including the terminal cysteine and phenylalanine, the CDR3 comprises 13 residues. Only the CDR3 DNA stays, 39 bases, in frame from base 1. From the second PCR step onward, the TCR alpha chain libraries and the TCR beta chain libraries were amplified separately. To determine each donor's CMV status, fresh PBMCs were stimulated overnight with CMV viral lysate, and IFNgamma production from CD4+ T cells was then assessed. Miltenyi beads were used first to positively select CD4 T cells, and CD8 T cells were then positively selected from the CD4-negative fraction. After staining for CD3, CD4, CD8, CD45RA, CD27 and a live/dead dye, cells were sorted on a BD Aria II into four subsets based on CD45RA and CD27. Three healthy volunteers provided blood, and each donor's sample was split into CD4 and CD8 T cells and then further divided into four differentiation subsets. About 120 ml of peripheral blood was drawn per donor, and PBMC were isolated by Ficoll-Paque PLUS density-gradient centrifugation. Sorted cells were lysed in RLT buffer, and RNA was extracted with a Qiagen RNeasy kit and stored at -80°C.

This clonotype was detected only once. The target of this receptor is not known. No per-base quality is available; no much larger clone lies one base away. One read amounts to weak evidence. The chain is made from TRBV9 and TRBJ2-7; the D gene is perhaps TRBD2, from 6 matching bases. The sequence derives from a human donor in good health. The sample consisted of naive CD8+ T cells from blood. The sample's cell subset or site, from its label and the paper: naive T cells, CD45RA high CD27+. The CDR3 is CASSVDVGGEQYF. The base sequence is TGTGCCAGCAGCGTAGACGTGGGAGGCGAGCAGTACTTC.